The source of this T cell receptor beta chain is a study of blood T cell repertoires in COVID-19. As for the study in general: Sites in the United States, Italy and Spain provided acute and convalescent COVID-19 samples. PBMCs, B-cell-depleted T cells, or T cells provided the cDNA or gDNA that made up the material.

Germline V gene lookup returns CDR1 SEHNR and CDR2 FQNEAQ (reference sequence). The V and J ends lost 1 base and 1 base respectively, with 10 bases between them. The CDR3 consists of 15 residues. Per the original methods: By means of reference gene primer amplification, nucleated cell counts were estimated. Assay: immunoSEQ multiplex PCR; the TCRdb copy retains only in-frame clones and omits some. That table gives V, J and clone size, and the DNA gave D and trimming. This repertoire shows around 260,000 clones, 86% found once; its top ten account for approximately 9.8%. The TCR comes from a man aged 40-55 years who had recovered from COVID-19. V gene TRBV7-9 combines with J gene TRBJ1-1; the D is unclear. Material: peripheral blood. The CDR3 is CASSLGGGANTEAFF. The CDR3 bases are TGTGCCAGCAGCTTAGGAGGAGGAGCGAACACTGAAGCTTTCTTT.